This T cell receptor beta chain was retrieved from a study of CD8+ T cells in alopecia areata. Study-level information: Percent of scalp involved defined treated patients' severity scores.

Specified treatment: oral pan-JAK inhibitor, 5-10 mg twice daily. Findings and caveats of the study: It was lesional scalp, especially alopecia totalis/universalis, that showed higher clonality than normal scalp.

In its sample, this clone was seen a few times. The antigen remains undetermined. It was cDNA, reverse transcribed from extracted RNA, that served as the sequencing template. The protocol was immunoSEQ multiplex PCR, while the TCRdb copy is restricted to in-frame clones and leaves out a portion. Among more than 200,000 clones, 43% were seen once, and the ten largest hold 2% to 3%. The TCR comes from a human donor with alopecia areata. The source was CD4+ T cells sorted from blood, collected between weeks 36 and 40, from a patient treated with tofacitinib.

As DNA, the CDR3 is TGTGCCAGCAGCCCCGGCACAGATACGCAGTATTTT. Its translation is CASSPGTDTQYF. This chain connects TRBV7-9 to TRBJ2-3; no firm D call. The CDR3 is 12 amino acids. V was clipped by 5 bases and J by 1 base, with 4 bases between them. Germline assignment: CDR1 SEHNR and CDR2 FQNEAQ (reference sequence).